Listed below are T cell receptor beta chains from one sample, sequenced in a study of blood T cell repertoires in COVID-19. Produced via immunoSEQ multiplex PCR; TCRdb's table is partial and in-frame only. The sample holds more than 100,000 clones; about 76% are singletons and the top ten take 8% to 9.5%. Sequenced material: peripheral blood. These receptors were obtained from a woman between 55 and 75 years old with active or convalescent COVID-19. Both conserved end residues are part of each CDR3. The D gene is left open where the match is weak. Expanded clones get a size class; other rows say once, few or many, or leave the size out.

abundance	v_gene	j_gene	d_gene	CDR3nt	CDR3aa
.	TRBV28	TRBJ1-1	TRBD1	TGTGCCAGCCTCGAGGGGGCGCGGACTGAAGCTTTCTTT	CASLEGARTEAFF
.	TRBV7-2	TRBJ2-5	TRBD2	TGTGCCAGCAGCTGGACTAGCGGGTCCCAAGAGACCCAGTACTTC	CASSWTSGSQETQYF
.	TRBV7-2	TRBJ2-7	TRBD2	TGTGCCAGCAGCTTTACTAGCGGTCGAAACTACGAGCAGTACTTC	CASSFTSGRNYEQYF
.	TRBV5-3	TRBJ2-7	.	TGTGCCAGATCCTCTGCCGCCGGGACTCACTCCTACGAGCAGTACTTC	CARSSAAGTHSYEQYF
.	TRBV19	TRBJ2-5	.	TGTGCCAGTAGTATAGCGGTCCAAGAGACCCAGTACTTC	CASSIAVQETQYF
.	TRBV7-2	TRBJ1-2	.	TGTGCCAGCAGCTTAGATCCAGGGGTTAACTATGGCTACACCTTC	CASSLDPGVNYGYTF
.	TRBV7-6	TRBJ1-5	.	TGTGCCAGCAGCTTAGGGCCGGGATTCAATCAGCCCCAGCATTTT	CASSLGPGFNQPQHF
.	TRBV12-3/TRBV12-4	TRBJ1-6	.	TGTGCCAGCAGAGGGCCGGGGTTCTCACCCCTCCACTTT	CASRGPGFSPLHF
.	TRBV9	TRBJ2-5	TRBD2	TGTGCCAGCAGCGCCCTAGCGGGAGTGGGGCAAGAGACCCAGTACTTC	CASSALAGVGQETQYF
.	TRBV27	TRBJ2-3	TRBD2	TGTGCCAGCAGTTTACGGGGCGGGGGGGCCGTGTTGAGCACAGATACGCAGTATTTT	CASSLRGGGAVLSTDTQYF
.	TRBV7-9	TRBJ1-2	TRBD1	TGTGCCAGCAGCTCCGGAACAGGGGGCGTGGGTGGCTACACCTTC	CASSSGTGGVGGYTF
.	TRBV4-2	TRBJ2-5	.	TGTGCCAGCAGCCAGGGGGGGGCCGAGGAGACCCAGTACTTC	CASSQGGAEETQYF
.	TRBV5-1	TRBJ2-3	TRBD2	TGCGCCAGCAGTCGGACCGTAGCGGGGGGCTCCACAGATACGCAGTATTTT	CASSRTVAGGSTDTQYF
few	TRBV11-2	TRBJ1-2	.	TGTGCCAGCAGCTTAGACAGTTACTATGGCTACACCTTC	CASSLDSYYGYTF
.	TRBV4-2	TRBJ2-3	TRBD2	TGTGCCAGCAGCCAAGGGCACCAACTAGCGGGAGGGCCAGATACGCAGTATTTT	CASSQGHQLAGGPDTQYF